This T cell receptor beta chain was documented in a study of CD8+CD57+ T cells in acquired aplastic anemia. Points from the study as a whole: Around 27 CD8+ CDR3 sequences occurred in both the patients and the controls.

Germline V gives CDR1 ENHRY, CDR2 SYGVKD. V was shortened by 10 bases and J by 0 bases, with 4 bases between the two germline ends. The CDR3 is 10 residues long. The template for TCR beta VDJ and CDR3 sequence profiling was genomic DNA. Via MiXCR, TCRdb re-called the reads, giving one row per CDR3 protein. The data show around 130,000 distinct CDR3 sequences, with approximately 61% seen just once and roughly 28% held by the top ten. Sequencing involved patients with CD8+CD57+ cell expansion previously shown by flow cytometry. Untreated patients provided the blood samples, with no therapy given before sampling. A remark on this clonotype: Its antigen is unknown.

This TCR was recovered from a human donor with aplastic anemia. Sequences were obtained from sorted CD4+, CD8+, or CD8+CD57+ T cells (not recorded which) from PBMCs. The V and J genes are TRBV10-3 and TRBJ2-7; D is ambiguous. CDR3 nucleotides: TGTGCCAGCGTCTCCTACGAGCAGTACTTC. Residues: CASVSYEQYF.